This T cell receptor (beta chain) was identified during a study of regulatory T cells in long-lasting Graves disease. Stated time point: newly diagnosed GD, antithyroid drugs for less than 3 months. Following extraction of RNA from PBMCs, that RNA was used to make the TCR library. Arm-PCR of CDR3 regions and iRepertoire HTBI primers were the basis on which TCR beta libraries were built. MiXCR, run by TCRdb on the multiplex PCR reads, gives a single entry per CDR3 protein. The sample shows 200,000 to 250,000 distinct CDR3 sequences, roughly 20% of them seen only once. In the case of this clonotype: At one end, the junction sequence differs from germline, possibly due to a read error.

A further study also used this sample, focusing on T cells in Graves' hyperthyroidism and ophthalmopathy. That work states: Stable Graves' hyperthyroidism denoted no ophthalmopathy progression over 18 months.

The specimen comprised peripheral blood mononuclear cells (PBMCs), sampled at new diagnosis, from a patient treated with antithyroid drugs. The sequence was obtained from a woman aged 25 to 39 with Graves disease.

The CDR3 coding sequence is TGTACCAGAACGTCGGGGGACCAGTACTTC. Translation gives CTRTSGDQYF. The V and J genes are TRBV6-1 and TRBJ2-5, with a tentative D call TRBD2 (6 bases). The CDR3 has 10 amino acids. The germline V gene has CDR1 MNHNS and CDR2 SASEGT.